The 28 T cell receptor beta chains below come from one sample, sequenced in a study of Ad26.COV2.S vaccination and SARS-CoV-2 variants. Documented treatment: around 19 received Ad26.COV2.S at low or high dose, single or two shots; roughly five received placebo; per-sample allocation not given. At day 63 after the first vaccine or placebo injection, samples were drawn. Only in-frame clones appear in the TCRdb table, and some are missing; sequencing was by immunoSEQ multiplex PCR. Altogether roughly 500,000 clones are present, approximately 88% being singletons, with the ten largest covering 9.5% to 15%. This specimen was peripheral blood, taken in a trial of Ad26.COV2.S vaccine versus placebo. These receptors were obtained from a person aged 18-65 years who received the Ad26.COV2.S COVID-19 vaccine or a placebo.

The chain carries TRBV7-2 and TRBJ2-1; TRBD2 matches at 12 bases. Germline CDR1 SGHTA, CDR2 FQGNSA. V gave up 2 bases and J gave up 7 bases; unmatched junction bases: 9. This CDR3 is built from 17 residues. The chain's CDR3 is CASSLLAGGPIVNEQFF. The CDR3 DNA reads TGTGCCAGCAGCTTACTAGCGGGAGGGCCAATTGTGAATGAGCAGTTCTTC. The full variable domain, completed using reference TRBV7-2 and TRBJ2-1, is GAGVSQSPSNKVTEKGKDVELRCDPISGHTALYWYRQSLGQGLEFLIYFQGNSAPDKSGLPSDRFSAERTGGSVSTLTIQRTQQEDSAVYLCASSLLAGGPIVNEQFFGPGTRLTVL.

V gene TRBV6-2 or TRBV6-3 combines with J gene TRBJ2-1, with 8 bases that match TRBD2. Trimming at V came to 2 bases and at J to 9 bases, leaving 9 bases not matched to a gene. This CDR3 spans 15 amino acids. Germline-derived CDR1 and CDR2 are MNHEY and SVGEGT. The CDR3 sequence is CASSYVVSGNGEQFF. The CDR3 nucleotides read TGTGCCAGCAGTTACGTGGTTAGCGGGAACGGTGAGCAGTTCTTC.

V and J are TRBV19 and TRBJ2-5; 8 bases are shared with TRBD1. Per the germline V gene, CDR1 is LNHDA and CDR2 is SQIVND (reference sequence). V lost 3 bases to trimming and J lost 5 bases; unmatched junction nucleotides: 8. The CDR3 covers 15 residues. CDR3 amino acids: CASSIAGGGGETQYF. The CDR3 DNA reads as TGTGCCAGTAGTATCGCAGGGGGCGGCGGGGAGACCCAGTACTTC.

The CDR3 spells CASSALVGDATEAFF. The CDR3 DNA is TGTGCCAGCAGTGCCCTCGTAGGGGATGCCACTGAAGCTTTCTTT. V gene TRBV2 combines with J gene TRBJ1-1, with D perhaps matching TRBD1 (5 bases). Per germline, CDR1 SNHLY and CDR2 FYNNEI. The CDR3 sequence is 15 residues long. V was clipped by 4 bases and J by 4 bases, with 16 bases between them.

The rearrangement joins TRBV3-1 (or the pseudogene TRBV3-2) to TRBJ2-1, with D possibly TRBD2 on 6 matching bases. This CDR3 contains 15 residues. Germline CDR1 is LGHDT and CDR2 is YNNKEL (reference sequence). Trimming cost V 6 bases and J 7 bases, with 19 bases left between them. Written as DNA, the CDR3 is TGTGCCAGCAGAGACAACAGAGTAGCGGTTAATGAGCAGTTCTTC. It yields the protein CASRDNRVAVNEQFF.

The V and J genes are TRBV7-8 and TRBJ2-7; 7 bases align to TRBD1. Germline assignment: CDR1 SGHVS and CDR2 FQNEAQ. V gave up 2 bases and J gave up 6 bases; unmatched junction bases: 10. This CDR3 comprises 15 residues. As DNA, the CDR3 is TGTGCCAGCAGCTTAATTCGATTCACAGGGGTCGAGCAGTACTTC. Translating gives CASSLIRFTGVEQYF.

The rearrangement links TRBV27 to TRBJ1-4, with D perhaps matching TRBD1 (5 bases). V was trimmed by 2 bases and J by 1 base, leaving 11 bases between them. In germline, CDR1 is MNHEY, CDR2 SMNVEV (reference sequence). The length of the CDR3 is 16 residues. CDR3 in amino acids: CASSLVPGRTNEKLFF. CDR3 DNA sequence: TGTGCCAGCAGTTTAGTCCCAGGGAGAACTAATGAAAAACTGTTTTTT. Drawing the rest from reference TRBV27 and TRBJ1-4, the complete variable domain is EAQVTQNPRYLITVTGKKLTVTCSQNMNHEYMSWYRQDPGLGLRQIYYSMNVEVTDKGDVPEGYKVSRKEKRNFPLILESPSPNQTSLYFCASSLVPGRTNEKLFFGSGTQLSVL.

The chain has TRBV28 and TRBJ1-3; D may be TRBD1 (5 bases). Between the trimmed V and J ends, which lost 10 bases and 4 bases, there was a span of 17 bases. The CDR3 runs 14 residues. Germline V lookup: CDR1 MDHEN, CDR2 SYDVKM. The CDR3 is CATLLTEHGNTIYF. The CDR3 nucleotides read TGTGCCACCCTTCTGACAGAGCACGGAAACACCATATATTTT.

V and J are TRBV7-8 and TRBJ2-7; 11 bases are a match to TRBD2. J lost 0 bases, V lost 4 bases, and 11 bases had no gene match. Germline loops: CDR1 SGHVS, CDR2 FQNEAQ. The CDR3 spans 18 residues. The CDR3, as DNA: TGTGCCAGCAGCTCCAGACTAGCGGGAATGGTAAGCTCCTACGAGCAGTACTTC. This codes for CASSSRLAGMVSSYEQYF.

This rearrangement joins TRBV19 to TRBJ1-2; D ambiguous. Germline lookup yields CDR1 LNHDA and CDR2 SQIVND (reference sequence). V lost 5 bases to trimming and J lost 8 bases, with 21 bases between them. CDR3 length: 15 residues. As DNA, the CDR3 is TGTGCCAGTAGTCCCGGGGTCGGGTTCGAATACGGCTACACCTTC. The encoded protein is CASSPGVGFEYGYTF.

CDR3 in DNA: TGTGCCTGGAGCTTCAGGGCCTTGGGGTACAATGAGCAGTTCTTC. Translation gives CAWSFRALGYNEQFF. The chain couples TRBV30 to TRBJ2-1, with D perhaps TRBD1 (5 bases). Trimming took 3 bases from V and 4 from J, leaving 16 bases between them. Germline V gives CDR1 GTSNPN, CDR2 SVGIG (reference sequence). The CDR3 is made up of 15 amino acids. Using reference TRBV30 and TRBJ2-1 for the parts outside the CDR3, the full variable domain is SQTIHQWPATLVQPVGSPLSLECTVEGTSNPNLYWYRQAAGRGLQLLFYSVGIGQISSEVPQNLSASRPQDRQFILSSKKLLLSDSGFYLCAWSFRALGYNEQFFGPGTRLTVL.

The chain joins TRBV10-3 to TRBJ2-7; 9 bases line up with TRBD1. Germline-derived CDR1 and CDR2 are ENHRY and SYGVKD. The length of the CDR3 is 16 residues. With V trimmed by 6 bases and J by 1 base, 10 bases remained unmatched. CDR3 bases: TGTGCCATCAGCCAACCTCCGGGACAGGGTTCCTACGAGCAGTACTTC. Its translation is CAISQPPGQGSYEQYF.

The chain uses TRBV6-2 or TRBV6-3 and TRBJ2-2; D is ambiguous. This CDR3 is 12 amino acids long. Trimming stripped 4 bases from V and 3 bases from J, with 3 bases between. Germline loops: CDR1 MNHEY, CDR2 SVGEGT. CDR3 DNA: TGTGCCAGCAGTTCTTACACCGGGGAGCTGTTTTTT. Protein: CASSSYTGELFF.

This clone came up a few times. The chain couples TRBV9 to TRBJ1-2; 9 bases fit TRBD1. Looked up from germline, CDR1 is SGDLS and CDR2 is YYNGEE. The CDR3 has 15 residues. The J segment lost 2 bases and the V segment lost 4 bases, leaving 6 bases of the junction unmatched. CDR3 residues: CASSFSDRGNYGYTF. DNA for the CDR3: TGTGCCAGCAGCTTCTCGGACAGGGGCAACTATGGCTACACCTTC.

V gene TRBV5-4 combines with J gene TRBJ2-5; 7 bases are shared with TRBD1. J lost 5 bases, V lost 4 bases, and 8 bases had no gene match. The CDR3 sequence is 14 residues long. Germline CDR1 reads SGHNT; CDR2 reads YYREEE (reference sequence). This CDR3 reads CASSPKTGAETQYF. CDR3 coding DNA: TGTGCCAGCAGCCCTAAAACAGGGGCCGAGACCCAGTACTTC.

V usage is TRBV10-3 and J usage is TRBJ2-1, with D possibly being TRBD2 (5 bases). V shed 6 bases and J shed 6 bases, with 21 bases lying between them. The V gene's germline CDR1 is ENHRY and CDR2 SYGVKD. The CDR3 sequence is 16 residues long. The CDR3 spells CAISFLAGVGSNEQFF. The CDR3 bases are TGTGCCATCAGCTTTCTCGCAGGTGTAGGGAGCAATGAGCAGTTCTTC.

This clone was observed a handful of times. The chain links TRBV28 to TRBJ1-5; D gene unclear. This CDR3 contains 13 residues. CDR1 and CDR2 (germline): MDHEN, SYDVKM. Trimming removed 3 bases from V and 0 bases from J, with 3 bases in between. In nucleotides, the CDR3 is TGTGCCAGCAGTTTCTCTAGCAATCAGCCCCAGCATTTT. It translates to CASSFSSNQPQHF. The whole variable domain, remainder taken from reference TRBV28 and TRBJ1-5, is DVKVTQSSRYLVKRTGEKVFLECVQDMDHENMFWYRQDPGLGLRLIYFSYDVKMKEKGDIPEGYSVSREKKERFSLILESASTNQTSMYLCASSFSSNQPQHFGDGTRLSIL.

V gene TRBV27 combines with J gene TRBJ1-5; D unclear. This CDR3 contains 12 residues. Germline CDR1 MNHEY, CDR2 SMNVEV (reference sequence). Trimming left V 6 bases short and J 9 bases short, with 12 bases between. CDR3 in DNA: TGTGCCAGCAGATCCCCCGCTGGGCCCCAGCATTTT. Protein: CASRSPAGPQHF.

V gene TRBV4-3 combines with J gene TRBJ1-4, with D possibly being TRBD1 (5 bases). There are 14 residues in the CDR3. Trimming took off 0 bases at V and 7 bases at J, with 9 bases between the two ends. Germline assignment: CDR1 LGHNA and CDR2 YSLEER. In nucleotides, the CDR3 is TGCGCCAGCAGCCAAGATTCAGGGAGTGAAAAACTGTTTTTT. Its protein is CASSQDSGSEKLFF.

This clone appeared a few times. The chain combines TRBV6-5 with TRBJ1-2, with 7 nucleotides matching TRBD1. CDR3 length equals 14 residues. V trimming: 5 bases; J trimming: 0 bases; junction bases outside the gene matches: 3. From germline, CDR1 is MNHEY and CDR2 SVGAGI. CDR3 region: CASSRGHANYGYTF. CDR3 DNA: TGTGCCAGCAGTAGGGGGCATGCTAACTATGGCTACACCTTC.

V gene TRBV27 combines with J gene TRBJ1-1; no definite D call. The CDR3 has 16 residues. Germline V gene sequence: CDR1 MNHEY, CDR2 SMNVEV (reference sequence). The V gene lost 3 bases and the J gene lost 0 bases, with 14 bases spanning the gap. The CDR3 loop is CASSFSGLGMNTEAFF. CDR3 nucleotides: TGTGCCAGCAGTTTTTCGGGTTTAGGGATGAACACTGAAGCTTTCTTT.

The chain carries TRBV27 and TRBJ2-5; unclear D gene. Trimming left V 11 bases short and J 7 bases short, with 11 bases between. The CDR3 sequence is 10 residues long. The germline V gene encodes CDR1 MNHEY and CDR2 SMNVEV (reference sequence). The CDR3 DNA is TGTGCCGGGTGGTGTGTGACCCAGTACTTC. Protein: CAGWCVTQYF.

The chain couples TRBV21-1 to TRBJ1-2; no check of the table's D call, TRBD1, against the DNA was made. TRBV21-1 is a pseudogene locus. This CDR3 has 14 amino acids. The CDR3 sequence: CASSRTGADYGYTF. The CDR3, as DNA: TGTGCCAGCAGTAGGACAGGGGCGGACTATGGCTACACCTTC.

This chain uses TRBV6-2 or TRBV6-3 with TRBJ2-7; D is ambiguous. Between the trimmed V and J ends, which lost 5 bases and 0 bases, there was a span of 14 bases. Germline loops: CDR1 MNHEY, CDR2 SVGEGT. The CDR3 totals 15 residues. The CDR3 sequence is CASSTWTRSSYEQYF. The CDR3 region has the DNA TGTGCCAGCAGTACTTGGACCCGGAGCTCCTACGAGCAGTACTTC.

The rearrangement joins TRBV25-1 to TRBJ1-4, with D possibly matching TRBD1 (5 bases). Germline CDR1 reads MGHDK; CDR2 reads SYGVNS. This CDR3 spans 16 amino acids. Trimming stripped 0 bases from V and 3 bases from J, with 11 bases between. CDR3 bases: TGTGCCAGCAGTGAATATCGGGGGGGTTCTAATGAAAAACTGTTTTTT. Translating it yields CASSEYRGGSNEKLFF.

This chain uses TRBV5-1 with TRBJ2-1, with TRBD2 matching 9 bases. This CDR3 has 14 amino acids. Germline values: CDR1 SGHRS, CDR2 YFSETQ. The junction had 2 bases not matched to a gene; V was cut back by 6 bases and J by 1 base. The CDR3 nucleotides are TGCGCCAGCACGGCGGGAGGGTCCTACAATGAGCAGTTCTTC. Residues: CASTAGGSYNEQFF.

The V gene is TRBV19, the J gene TRBJ1-5; D gene uncertain. Between the trimmed V and J ends, which lost 2 bases and 6 bases, there was a span of 14 bases. The V gene's germline CDR1 is LNHDA and CDR2 SQIVND (reference sequence). The CDR3 covers 15 residues. CDR3 loop: CASSINPHRGQPQHF. DNA of the CDR3: TGTGCCAGTAGTATAAATCCACACCGGGGTCAGCCCCAGCATTTT.

This clone was counted a few times. The chain recombines TRBV19 with TRBJ2-7, with D tentatively TRBD2 (6 bases). Germline V gene lookup returns CDR1 LNHDA and CDR2 SQIVND (reference sequence). Trimming cost V 5 bases and J 6 bases, with 17 bases left between them. This CDR3 contains 14 residues. The CDR3 DNA follows: TGTGCCAGTAGTCGGTTCGGGAGTCTGGTCGAGCAGTACTTC. Its protein is CASSRFGSLVEQYF.